The 30 T cell receptor beta chains given below trace back to one sample, sequenced in a study of follicular helper T cells after annual influenza vaccination (dated by TCRdb to 2015 to 2018). In the paper's terms, the time point label means: 2015-2016 season, pre-vaccination. Receptors were amplified or captured by the immunoSEQ multiplex PCR assay. In its TCRdb copy, this immuneACCESS table keeps in-frame sequences only and misses some clones. Where compared with another copy, unresolved V genes explain less than half of these, and the others have no known cause. This sample has more than 8,500 clones in its table, and about 84% of those were observed once. The ten largest clonotypes hold more than 1.5% of the sample. The sample consisted of CXCR5+ CD38- circulating T follicular helper cells from blood, taken on the day of influenza vaccination. The sample's cell subset or site label, in plain terms: circulating Tfh, non-naive CD4+CXCR5+PD-1+ (ICOS+CD38+ or ICOS-CD38-). Receptors were obtained from an adult who received the influenza vaccine.

The chain uses TRBV18 and TRBJ1-5, with D hard to call. V lost 2 bases to trimming and J lost 6 bases, with 8 bases between them. The CDR3 loop spans 13 amino acids. The germline CDR1 and CDR2 sequences are KGHSH and LQKENI. The DNA for the CDR3 is TGTGCCAGCTCACCAGGGGAGAGTCAGCCCCAGCATTTT. It codes for CASSPGESQPQHF.

The chain has TRBV28 and TRBJ2-2; D perhaps matches TRBD2 (6 bases). CDR1 MDHEN and CDR2 SYDVKM come from the germline V gene. CDR3 length: 15 residues. Trimming removed 4 bases at V and 4 bases at J, with 13 bases between. CDR3 DNA: TGTGCCAGCAGTTCTGGGGGGTCTGGCACCGGGGAGCTGTTTTTT. It encodes CASSSGGSGTGELFF.

The V gene is TRBV28, the J gene TRBJ2-2; 7 positions match TRBD1. V was clipped by 4 bases and J by 5 bases; unmatched bases: 7. In germline, CDR1 is MDHEN, CDR2 SYDVKM. This CDR3 has 15 amino acids. The CDR3 nucleotides read TGTGCCAGCAGTTCCCCGGGACAGAGGACCGGGGAGCTGTTTTTT. Its protein is CASSSPGQRTGELFF.

In the case of this clone: The germline gene is not matched at one end of the junction; a read error may be the cause. The genes are TRBV7-7 and TRBJ2-5; D is perhaps TRBD1 (6 bases). CDR1 and CDR2 (germline): SSHAT, FNYEAQ (reference sequence). The CDR3 contains 14 residues. The CDR3 spells CASSLSGTQETQYF. The CDR3 nucleotides are TGTGCTAGCAGCTTGTCCGGGACACAAGAGACCCAGTACTTC.

The rearrangement joins TRBV7-2 to TRBJ1-4; D ambiguous. Trimming took 3 bases from V and 7 from J, leaving 12 bases between them. CDR3 length: 14 amino acids. From germline, CDR1 is SGHTA and CDR2 FQGNSA. The CDR3 spells CASSLVGLGEKLFF. The CDR3 DNA follows: TGTGCCAGCAGCTTGGTCGGATTGGGTGAAAAACTGTTTTTT.

V usage is TRBV11-1 and J usage is TRBJ2-1; 8 bases align to TRBD2. J gave up 7 bases and V 4 bases, and 9 bases lay outside the gene matches. This CDR3 has 15 amino acids. Germline V gene lookup returns CDR1 SGHAT and CDR2 FQDESV (reference sequence). This CDR3 reads CASSSQSGRENEQFF. The CDR3 DNA is TGTGCCAGCAGCTCTCAGAGCGGGAGAGAAAATGAGCAGTTCTTC. Based on the CDR3 plus reference TRBV11-1 and TRBJ2-1, the full variable domain is EAEVAQSPRYKITEKSQAVAFWCDPISGHATLYWYRQILGQGPELLVQFQDESVVDDSQLPKDRFSAERLKGVDSTLKIQPAELGDSAMYLCASSSQSGRENEQFFGPGTRLTVL.

V gene TRBV28 combines with J gene TRBJ1-5; TRBD1 matches 10 bases. Per the germline V gene, CDR1 is MDHEN and CDR2 is SYDVKM. CDR3 length equals 15 residues. Unmatched junction bases numbered 5, after V lost 4 bases and J lost 5 bases. CDR3 amino acids: CASSSRGTGDQPQHF. Written as DNA, the CDR3 is TGTGCCAGCAGTTCCCGGGGGACAGGGGATCAGCCCCAGCATTTT.

This chain uses TRBV25-1 with TRBJ1-2; possibly TRBD1 for D (5 bases). Germline loops: CDR1 MGHDK, CDR2 SYGVNS. CDR3 size: 15 residues. V was cut by 5 bases and J by 8 bases, with 21 bases left in between. The CDR3 loop is CASSKQEPGGSGYTF. The CDR3 nucleotides read TGTGCCAGCAGTAAACAGGAACCTGGTGGGTCCGGCTACACCTTC.

This clone has only one observation. The chain's CDR3 is CASSRREQTQYF. In DNA form, the CDR3 reads TGTGCCAGCAGTCGACGCGAACAGACCCAGTACTTC. This sequence joins TRBV6-6 and TRBJ2-5; unclear D gene. Per the germline V gene, CDR1 is MNHNY and CDR2 is SVGAGI (reference sequence). CDR3 length: 12 residues. Trimming removed 5 bases from V and 6 bases from J, with 10 bases in between.

The chain couples TRBV6-6 to TRBJ2-3, with 9 bases that match TRBD1. V was pared by 6 bases and J by 4 bases, with 5 bases of the junction left unmatched. The germline CDR1 and CDR2 sequences are MNHNY and SVGAGI (reference sequence). The CDR3 covers 14 residues. Here the CDR3 reads CASRNRGPPDTQYF. DNA for the CDR3: TGTGCCAGCAGGAACAGGGGGCCCCCAGATACGCAGTATTTT.

This clone turned up a few times. This chain connects TRBV5-5 to TRBJ2-3; D is perhaps TRBD2 (5 bases). Looked up from germline, CDR1 is SGHKS and CDR2 is YYEKEE (reference sequence). This CDR3 has 13 residues. Trimming took off 6 bases at V and 5 bases at J, with 13 bases between the two ends. The CDR3 DNA reads as TGTGCCAGCACTTTCTTCGCGGGAGATACGCAGTATTTT. Protein: CASTFFAGDTQYF.

The chain joins TRBV27 to TRBJ1-2; D gene ambiguous. The CDR3 has 13 residues. Trimming removed 4 bases from V and 11 bases from J, with 17 bases in between. The V gene's germline CDR1 is MNHEY and CDR2 SMNVEV (reference sequence). CDR3 in amino acids: CASSSTDRTRYTF. CDR3 nucleotides: TGTGCCAGCAGTTCAACGGATCGCACCAGATACACCTTC.

The V and J genes are TRBV7-3 and TRBJ1-2; 7 bases agree with TRBD1. The CDR3 is 15 residues long. The ends lost 5 bases at V and 4 bases at J; junction bases unmatched: 10. Germline V gene lookup returns CDR1 SGHTA and CDR2 FQGTGA. Written as DNA, the CDR3 is TGTGCCAGCAGCCATCCGACAGGGAAGGGCTATGGCTACACCTTC. Protein: CASSHPTGKGYGYTF. Full variable domain (outside the CDR3, taken from reference TRBV7-3 and TRBJ1-2): GAGVSQTPSNKVTEKGKYVELRCDPISGHTALYWYRQSLGQGPEFLIYFQGTGAADDSGLPNDRFFAVRPEGSVSTLKIQRTERGDSAVYLCASSHPTGKGYGYTFGSGTRLTVV.

This clone was found once. This rearrangement joins TRBV5-1 to TRBJ2-6; the D is unclear. Germline CDR1 reads SGHRS; CDR2 reads YFSETQ. Trimming took 0 bases from V and 1 from J, leaving 5 bases between them. The CDR3 is made up of 15 amino acids. CDR3 in amino acids: CASSLDPSGANVLTF. In DNA form, the CDR3 reads TGCGCCAGCAGCTTGGACCCATCTGGGGCCAACGTCCTGACTTTC.

This chain links TRBV2 with TRBJ2-5; 7 bases are a match to TRBD2. CDR3 length equals 18 residues. The V gene end was trimmed by 3 bases and the J gene end by 6 bases; junction bases not matched to a gene: 19. The germline V gene encodes CDR1 SNHLY and CDR2 FYNNEI. This chain's CDR3 is CASSDRGLAEISKKTQYF. The DNA of the CDR3 is TGTGCCAGCAGTGACAGAGGGCTAGCGGAAATTTCGAAGAAGACCCAGTACTTC.

In this sample, this clone turned up a few times. The genes are TRBV7-8 and TRBJ2-1; weak D call: TRBD2 (5 bases). Germline V gives CDR1 SGHVS, CDR2 FQNEAQ. The CDR3 loop spans 14 amino acids. Trimming left V 5 bases short and J 4 bases short, with 12 bases between. The CDR3 DNA reads as TGTGCCAGCAGCCCGGAGCGGTATTACAATGAGCAGTTCTTC. This translates into CASSPERYYNEQFF. The variable domain in full, with the rest retrieved from reference TRBV7-8 and TRBJ2-1, is GAGVSQSPRYKVAKRGQDVALRCDPISGHVSLFWYQQALGQGPEFLTYFQNEAQLDKSGLPSDRFFAERPEGSVSTLKIQRTQQEDSAVYLCASSPERYYNEQFFGPGTRLTVL.

A few counts support this clone. The CDR3 nucleotides are TGTGCCAGCAGTTACTCCCGACACACAGATACGCAGTATTTT. Translation: CASSYSRHTDTQYF. V gene TRBV6-6 combines with J gene TRBJ2-3; D unresolved. The CDR3 length is 14 residues. Germline V gene sequence: CDR1 MNHNY, CDR2 SVGAGI (reference sequence). V gave up 0 bases and J gave up 2 bases, with 6 bases separating them.

J is TRBJ2-1 and V is TRBV7-3; D is perhaps TRBD2 (5 bases). This CDR3 is built from 14 residues. Germline-derived CDR1 and CDR2 are SGHTA and FQGTGA. V gave up 2 bases and J gave up 8 bases, with 13 bases separating them. In DNA form, the CDR3 reads TGTGCCAGCAGCTTACCGGGATACGTCGATGAGCAGTTCTTC. Translation gives CASSLPGYVDEQFF. The entire variable domain, with the rest obtained from reference TRBV7-3 and TRBJ2-1, is as follows: GAGVSQTPSNKVTEKGKYVELRCDPISGHTALYWYRQSLGQGPEFLIYFQGTGAADDSGLPNDRFFAVRPEGSVSTLKIQRTERGDSAVYLCASSLPGYVDEQFFGPGTRLTVL.

V is TRBV25-1 and J is TRBJ2-1; 11 nucleotides align to TRBD2. V was clipped by 5 bases and J by 9 bases; unmatched bases: 9. Germline-derived CDR1 and CDR2 are MGHDK and SYGVNS. The CDR3 consists of 15 residues. CDR3 DNA: TGTGCCAGCAGTCCAACCGGGACTAGCGGTAGTGAGCAGTTCTTC. This encodes CASSPTGTSGSEQFF.

The chain combines TRBV6-5 with TRBJ2-3; D gene unclear. V lost 2 bases, J lost 1 base, and 4 bases lay in between. CDR3 length: 13 residues. Germline V gives CDR1 MNHEY, CDR2 SVGAGI. The CDR3 coding sequence is TGTGCCAGCAGTTACCCTGGCACAGATACGCAGTATTTT. This encodes CASSYPGTDTQYF.

This chain joins TRBV2 and TRBJ2-3; 9 nucleotides align to TRBD2. Germline V gene lookup returns CDR1 SNHLY and CDR2 FYNNEI. The CDR3 length is 13 residues. The junction had 3 bases not matched to a gene; V was cut back by 3 bases and J by 8 bases. The CDR3 spells CASSEILAGTQYF. The CDR3 DNA reads TGTGCCAGCAGTGAGATACTAGCGGGTACGCAGTATTTT.

CDR3 in DNA: TGTGCCAGCAGCTCTGGTTCGACAAACTATGGCTACACCTTC. Amino acids: CASSSGSTNYGYTF. V is TRBV28 and J is TRBJ1-2; D gene unclear. From germline, CDR1 is MDHEN and CDR2 SYDVKM. Between the trimmed V and J ends, which lost 6 bases and 2 bases, there was a span of 13 bases. The CDR3 runs to 14 residues.

The J gene is TRBJ1-3, the V gene TRBV28; D remains unclear. Germline V gene data show CDR1 as MDHEN and CDR2 as SYDVKM. V lost 8 bases and J 0 bases, leaving 8 bases between the germline ends. This CDR3 has 13 amino acids. The CDR3 sequence: CASPTNSGNTIYF. CDR3 coding DNA: TGTGCCAGCCCTACTAACTCTGGAAACACCATATATTTT.

The V gene is TRBV5-1, the J gene TRBJ2-2, with TRBD2 matching over 11 bases. J gave up 4 bases and V 6 bases, and 2 bases lay outside the gene matches. This CDR3 is 14 amino acids long. Germline lookup yields CDR1 SGHRS and CDR2 YFSETQ. CDR3: CASTLAGATGELFF. The CDR3 coding sequence is TGCGCCAGCACACTAGCGGGAGCCACCGGGGAGCTGTTTTTT.

In nucleotides, the CDR3 is TGTGCCAGCAGTTCAGGACAGCGATACAATGAGCAGTTCTTC. Translated: CASSSGQRYNEQFF. This chain connects TRBV6-6 to TRBJ2-1; D may be TRBD1 (6 bases). Germline V gene sequence: CDR1 MNHNY, CDR2 SVGAGI (reference sequence). V lost 4 bases to trimming and J lost 4 bases, with 11 bases between them. CDR3 size: 14 residues.

This clone came up a few times. Relative to the germline gene, one junction end is altered; a read error may explain this. The gene calls are TRBV7-3 and TRBJ2-1; 7 bases fit TRBD2. The CDR3 has 15 residues. Looked up from germline, CDR1 is SGHTA and CDR2 is FQGTGA. CDR3 residues: CASSLSGNSYNEQFF. The CDR3 DNA sequence: TGTGCCAGCAGTTTAAGCGGGAACTCCTACAATGAGCAGTTCTTC.

The genes are TRBV5-1 and TRBJ2-7; the match to TRBD2 covers 14 bases. V lost 4 bases, J lost 3 bases, and 9 bases stayed unmatched. The germline V gene has CDR1 SGHRS and CDR2 YFSETQ. This CDR3 has 17 amino acids. CDR3 nucleotides: TGCGCCAGCAGCCCCGGGACTAGCGGGAGTCTGGGCTACGAGCAGTACTTC. It codes for CASSPGTSGSLGYEQYF.

V usage is TRBV5-4 and J usage is TRBJ2-1; 13 bases match TRBD2. The CDR3 is 16 amino acids. The J segment lost 6 bases and the V segment lost 0 bases, leaving 3 bases of the junction unmatched. Germline assignment: CDR1 SGHNT and CDR2 YYREEE (reference sequence). For the CDR3, the DNA is TGTGCCAGCAGCTTGGGTGGGACTAGCGGGGTCAATGAGCAGTTCTTC. As protein: CASSLGGTSGVNEQFF.

V and J are TRBV18 and TRBJ2-3; D may be TRBD1 (6 bases). V lost 3 bases, J lost 4 bases, and 11 bases lay in between. Germline V gene sequence: CDR1 KGHSH, CDR2 LQKENI. The CDR3 is 14 residues long. As DNA, the CDR3 is TGTGCCAGCTCACCCGGGGCAGGGGCAGATACGCAGTATTTT. Amino acids: CASSPGAGADTQYF.

The chain recombines TRBV5-1 with TRBJ2-7; D possibly corresponds to TRBD1 (5 bases). The V gene's germline CDR1 is SGHRS and CDR2 YFSETQ. The CDR3 is 16 residues long. The V and J ends lost 4 bases and 3 bases respectively, with 20 bases between them. The DNA for the CDR3 is TGCGCCAGCAGCCGAGACAGTGGACAAAAGGACTACGAGCAGTACTTC. Encoded protein: CASSRDSGQKDYEQYF.